This T cell receptor beta chain was found in a study of T cells after yellow fever vaccination. MiXCR, applied by TCRdb to the 5' RACE reads, yields one record per CDR3 protein. The table lists roughly 32,000 distinct CDR3 sequences, 8% to 11% of them singletons. The V gene's germline CDR1 is MNHEY and CDR2 SVGEGT. J was trimmed by 2 bases and V by 6 bases; bases with no gene match: 10. CDR3 length equals 16 residues. This clonotype has a count of ten or more. J is TRBJ2-5 and V is TRBV6-2 or TRBV6-3, with 9 bases aligning to TRBD1. Sequenced material: PBMCs, either bulk or a sorted T-cell subset (CD4+, CD8+, memory, or dextramer-sorted; not recorded which), taken around 14 days after the first yellow fever vaccination. The source is a young man who received the YFV17D yellow fever vaccine. CDR3 sequence: CASSPGSGTGQETQYF. The CDR3 DNA reads as TGTGCCAGCAGCCCCGGGTCGGGGACAGGGCAAGAGACCCAGTACTTC.